This T cell receptor (beta chain) was sequenced during a study of CD8+ T cells in alopecia areata. Per the germline V gene, CDR1 is SGHNT and CDR2 is YENEEA. The CDR3 sequence is 15 residues long. Trimming pared 5 bases from V and 8 bases from J, leaving 19 bases between. Extracted from the samples, RNA was reverse transcribed into cDNA to serve as the sequencing template. Clones were read by immunoSEQ multiplex PCR, and TCRdb kept only the in-frame ones, dropping some. Seen here are some 190,000 clones, approximately 56% observed once, and the top ten hold 0.69%. Treatment: oral pan-JAK inhibitor, 5-10 mg twice daily.

The receptor's source is a human donor with alopecia areata. This specimen was CD4+ T cells sorted from blood, taken at week 4, from a patient treated with tofacitinib. The gene calls are TRBV11-3 and TRBJ2-1; D may correspond to TRBD1 or TRBD2 (6 bases each). This CDR3 reads CASSRRGTGRDEQFF. DNA for the CDR3: TGTGCCAGCAGCCGGAGGGGGACCGGTCGGGATGAGCAGTTCTTC.